This is a list of T cell receptor beta chains from one sample in a study of blood T cells in healthy people across ages. TCRdb called the 5' RACE reads again in MiXCR, with one record for every CDR3 protein. The sample lists some 710,000 distinct CDR3 sequences; about 46% were seen once. Sequencing used blood. These receptor sequences come from an elderly man in good health. CDR3s include the opening cysteine and the closing phenylalanine or tryptophan. The D gene is left open where the match is weak. Part of the rows lack a size; the others show once, few, many or a class for expanded clones.

size,D,J,V,DNA,CDR3
-,-,TRBJ2-3,TRBV7-2,TGTGCCAGCAGCCACCCCAGGGATACGCAGTATTTT,CASSHPRDTQYF
-,-,TRBJ2-7,TRBV7-2,TGTGCCAGCAGCCCAAGAACTTCCTACAATGAGCAGTACTTC,CASSPRTSYNEQYF
-,TRBD2,TRBJ2-1,TRBV4-1,TGCGCCAGCAGCCAAGAAGGGACTAGCGGGAGCTCCTACAATGAGCAGTTCTTC,CASSQEGTSGSSYNEQFF
few,-,TRBJ1-4,TRBV6-5,TGTGCCAGCCGACGGGGACTATCGACTAATGAAAAACTGTTTTTT,CASRRGLSTNEKLFF
-,-,TRBJ1-1,TRBV11-2,TGTGCCAGCACCACCGGTGGGGAAGCTTTCTTT,CASTTGGEAFF
-,-,TRBJ2-4,TRBV25-1,TGTGCCAGCAGTGAATCGACAGGAGCCAAAAACATTCAGTACTTC,CASSESTGAKNIQYF
-,-,TRBJ2-5,TRBV20-1,TGCACCCTACGCCTACCGGCGGGAAATGAGCAGTACTTC,CTLRLPAGNEQYF
few,-,TRBJ2-7,TRBV3-1,TGTGCCAGCAGCCACCCGGGTGATTCCGAGCAGTACTTC,CASSHPGDSEQYF
-,-,TRBJ1-1,TRBV29-1,TGCAGCGTTGTCGGTGACACTGAAGCTTTCTTT,CSVVGDTEAFF
-,-,TRBJ1-2,TRBV10-3,TGTGCCATCAGTGAGTCGCAGACAGTTAACTATGGCTACACCTTC,CAISESQTVNYGYTF
-,TRBD2,TRBJ2-4,TRBV10-2,TGCGCCAGCAGAGGACTAGCGGGGGCCAAAAACATTCAGTACTTC,CASRGLAGAKNIQYF
-,-,TRBJ2-1,TRBV5-8,TGTGCCAGCAGCTCCATGCTACTAGTGCCGAGGCCCAATGAGCAGTTCTTC,CASSSMLLVPRPNEQFF
few,-,TRBJ1-4,TRBV7-2,TGTGCCAGCAGCCACGGCAGGGGTTTAGATGAAAAACTGTTTTTT,CASSHGRGLDEKLFF
-,-,TRBJ2-1,TRBV28,TGTGCCAGCAGTTTATGGGGTACAGGTGGGGGTTACAATGAGCAGTTCTTC,CASSLWGTGGGYNEQFF
-,TRBD2,TRBJ2-5,TRBV5-1,TGCGCCAGCAGCTTGGCTGCGGGAGGGACTATGTTGTACCAAGAGACCCAGTACTTC,CASSLAAGGTMLYQETQYF
once,-,TRBJ2-1,TRBV10-3,TGTGCCATCAGTGATGGCCTGGACAATGAGCAGTTCTTC,CAISDGLDNEQFF
once,-,TRBJ2-7,TRBV16,TGTGCCAGCAGCCATACCTCCGGTGCCTACGAGCAGTACTTC,CASSHTSGAYEQYF
-,TRBD1,TRBJ1-6,TRBV27,TGTGCCACCACCTTAACAGGGGGGGTAGGCTCACCCCTCCACTTT,CATTLTGGVGSPLHF
-,-,TRBJ1-1,TRBV12-3/TRBV12-4,TGTGCCAGCAGTGAGGGGCTCGGGACTGAAGCTTTCTTT,CASSEGLGTEAFF
many,-,TRBJ2-3,TRBV4-1,TGCGCCAGCAGCCCGAATTGGAGTAGCGTCGGGGTGGATACGCAGTATTTT,CASSPNWSSVGVDTQYF
many,-,TRBJ2-5,TRBV29-1,TGCAGCGTGGGACACTACCAAGAGACCCAGTACTTC,CSVGHYQETQYF
-,TRBD1,TRBJ2-7,TRBV5-1,TGCGCCAGCAGCCTGCTGCCCCTTGGACAGGGTACCTACGAGCAGTACTTC,CASSLLPLGQGTYEQYF
many,TRBD2,TRBJ2-7,TRBV4-3,TGCGCCAGCAGCCAAGAGAGGGCTAGCGGGAGCGTACCTCGGGAGCAGTACTTC,CASSQERASGSVPREQYF
-,-,TRBJ2-7,TRBV18,TGTGCCAGCTCACGATCGGGACGGAACGAGCAGTACTTC,CASSRSGRNEQYF
few,TRBD1,TRBJ2-5,TRBV20-1,TGCAGTGCTGGACAGGGATCTCCCAGCGGGGAGACCCAGTACTTC,CSAGQGSPSGETQYF
few,TRBD2,TRBJ2-1,TRBV7-3,TGTGCCAGCAGCGCAGGGACTAGCGGGAGGGCCGGAAATGAGCAGTTCTTC,CASSAGTSGRAGNEQFF
-,TRBD2,TRBJ2-7,TRBV6-2/TRBV6-3,TGTGCCAGCAGTCCTGGGACTAGCGGAATTGGGTTCTACGAGCAGTACTTC,CASSPGTSGIGFYEQYF
-,TRBD2,TRBJ2-1,TRBV7-2,TGTGCCAGCATACTAGCGGGAACCTCCGGTAATGAGCAGTTCTTC,CASILAGTSGNEQFF
few,-,TRBJ2-3,TRBV2,TGTGCCAGCAGCGGCGACTTGGCGTCAGATACGCAGTATTTT,CASSGDLASDTQYF
few,TRBD2,TRBJ2-1,TRBV27,TGTGCCAGCAGTTTATGGCTAGCGGGCATTTACAATGAGCAGTTCTTC,CASSLWLAGIYNEQFF
-,-,TRBJ1-1,TRBV28,TGTGCCAGCAGTTTAGGACGGGGGGTAGACGACAGAGAGAACACTGAAGCTTTCTTT,CASSLGRGVDDRENTEAFF
many,-,TRBJ2-5,TRBV12-3/TRBV12-4,TGTGCCAGCAGTTTGGGGCACCAAGAGACCCAGTACTTC,CASSLGHQETQYF
-,-,TRBJ1-2,TRBV29-1,TGCAGCGTTGTGGTTAACTATGACTACACCTTC,CSVVVNYDYTF
once,TRBD2,TRBJ2-1,TRBV4-3,TGCGCCAGCACCCAAGACGCTAGCGGGAGATGGCAGTTCTTC,CASTQDASGRWQFF
few,TRBD1,TRBJ1-2,TRBV2,TGTGCCAGCAGTGTGGACAGGGGGCAGTTAAGTGGCTACACCTTC,CASSVDRGQLSGYTF
-,-,TRBJ2-7,TRBV5-1,TGCGCCAGCAGCTTGACAGGAGGGAGCCTCTACGAGCAGTACTTC,CASSLTGGSLYEQYF
-,-,TRBJ2-3,TRBV18,TGTGCCAGCTCAAACGGACCGGCGGGAGATACGCAGTATTTT,CASSNGPAGDTQYF
few,TRBD2,TRBJ2-1,TRBV12-3/TRBV12-4,TGTGCCAGCAGTACCCCTGAGTGGAAAACCGGGACTAGCGGGAGGGCTGCCTACAATGAGCAGTTCTTC,CASSTPEWKTGTSGRAAYNEQFF
-,-,TRBJ2-7,TRBV7-2,TGTGCCAGCAGCCCGCAGCCGGGCTCCTACGAGCAGTACTTC,CASSPQPGSYEQYF
-,-,TRBJ2-3,TRBV27,TGTGCCAGCAGTTTACTAGATAGCACAGATACGCAGTATTTT,CASSLLDSTDTQYF
-,-,TRBJ2-7,TRBV7-2,TGTGCCAGCAGCTTAGGGTTAGGGCAGTTGGTCGACGAGCAGTACTTC,CASSLGLGQLVDEQYF
-,TRBD2,TRBJ2-7,TRBV20-1,TGCAGTGCAAATGCCGGGACATTACTAGCGGGAGGCTCCTACGAGCAGTACTTC,CSANAGTLLAGGSYEQYF
once,TRBD2,TRBJ2-3,TRBV18,TGTGCCAGCTCCCGGACTAGCGGGAGTGTGGATACGCAGTATTTT,CASSRTSGSVDTQYF
once,TRBD1,TRBJ2-5,TRBV27,TGTGCCAGCAGCAGAGGACAGGGTCAGACCCAGTACTTC,CASSRGQGQTQYF
few,TRBD2,TRBJ2-1,TRBV3-1,TGTGCCAGCAGCTTCACTAGCGGAGACAATGAGCAGTTCTTC,CASSFTSGDNEQFF
once,-,TRBJ2-5,TRBV6-1,TGTGCCAGCAGTGAAAACAACAGGGAGACCCAGTACTTC,CASSENNRETQYF
few,TRBD2,TRBJ2-1,TRBV5-1,TGCGCCAGCAGCCCTGGGACTAGCGGCAATGAGCAGTTCTTC,CASSPGTSGNEQFF
many,TRBD1,TRBJ2-7,TRBV6-2/TRBV6-3,TGTGCCAGCAAAAGGACAGGGGGCGGCGAGCAGTACTTC,CASKRTGGGEQYF
few,-,TRBJ1-1,TRBV30,TGTGCCTGGAAGATGAGTATGAACACTGAAGCTTTCTTT,CAWKMSMNTEAFF
-,TRBD2,TRBJ2-3,TRBV14,TGTGCCAGCAGCCAAGAGCTAGCGGGGCTAAGCACAGATACGCAGTATTTT,CASSQELAGLSTDTQYF